Sequencing of this TCR beta chain was carried out in a study of beta chain features in type 1 diabetes. This clone has just a few counts. Isolated RNA was reverse transcribed in full, so expressed TCRB transcripts were sequenced. Here immunoSEQ multiplex PCR was the method, and the copy in TCRdb shows in-frame clones only, minus some. The profile shows about 350,000 clones, less than 20% of them singletons. This TCR came from a woman under 30 in good health. Sequencing was done on a sample of naive CD4+ T cells from blood.

The CDR3 sequence: CASGLVPLLGNEQFF. The CDR3 bases are TGTGCTAGTGGTTTGGTACCCCTCCTCGGCAATGAGCAGTTCTTC. This rearrangement joins TRBV12-5 to TRBJ2-1; no firm D call. The CDR3 totals 15 residues. The ends were cut back, 0 bases at V and 6 bases at J, with 12 bases in the middle. Germline V lookup: CDR1 LGHNT, CDR2 FRNRAP.